This T cell receptor beta chain was recovered during a study of blood T cell repertoires in COVID-19. TCRdb keeps only in-frame clones here, not all; method: immunoSEQ multiplex PCR. This sample has about 160,000 clones, with roughly 80% found just once. The sample holds a few counts of this clone. Per the germline V gene, CDR1 is SGHVS and CDR2 is FNYEAQ. CDR3 length: 12 amino acids. The germline V and J ends were trimmed by 1 base and 9 bases, with 7 bases remaining between them. Sequencing used peripheral blood. The V gene is TRBV7-6, the J gene TRBJ2-1; D gene unclear. The receptor was isolated from a woman of 80 years or more with acute or convalescent COVID-19. The CDR3 loop is CASSLVHGEQFF. The CDR3 DNA reads TGTGCCAGCAGCTTAGTTCACGGTGAGCAGTTCTTC. The variable domain in full, completed from reference TRBV7-6 and TRBJ2-1, reads GAGVSQSPRYKVTKRGQDVALRCDPISGHVSLYWYRQALGQGPEFLTYFNYEAQQDKSGLPNDRFSAERPEGSISTLTIQRTEQRDSAMYRCASSLVHGEQFFGPGTRLTVL.